The T cell receptor beta chain under discussion was sequenced for a study of Graves' ophthalmopathy and Graves' hyperthyroidism (dated 2018 in TCRdb). Study-wide context: Peripheral blood samples were taken at the time of initial diagnosis, before any treatment was given. In total, some 130 blood samples were TCR-sequenced: 40 to 45 ophthalmopathy, roughly 77 hyperthyroidism and approximately 17 hyperthyroidism-to-ophthalmopathy patients. The independent validation cohort included some 19 hyperthyroidism patients plus 17 patients who later progressed from hyperthyroidism to ophthalmopathy. For training and testing, the 100 or so patients in the discovery cohort were randomly divided in a 7:3 ratio. To explore V-J signatures that separate ophthalmopathy from hyperthyroidism, a discovery set of approximately 100 patients was enrolled, consisting of fewer than 45 with ophthalmopathy and under 65 with stable hyperthyroidism. After sampling, hyperthyroidism patients received methimazole starting at 30 mg daily, and ophthalmopathy patients received high-dose intravenous methylprednisolone. TCR beta repertoire signatures were used to distinguish Graves' ophthalmopathy from Graves' hyperthyroidism and to predict progression to ophthalmopathy. In more than five hyperthyroidism patients, the T-cell repertoires found in thyroid tissue were compared with those found in blood.

TCR beta CDR3 regions were amplified from RNA transcripts for repertoire sequencing. The first round of RT-PCR was done with HTBI primers and the Qiagen OneStep RT-PCR kit, and was followed by a second round of multiplex PCR, then size selection and purification. The libraries underwent paired-end sequencing with 100 bp reads on an Illumina HiSeq2000. As for the authors' bioinformatics: SOAPnuke was used for read processing, and reads with adapters, uncalled bases, a mean Phred below 15, or no exact constant-primer or identifier match were discarded. COPE v1.2.5 was used to merge high-quality paired reads. Each unique nucleotide sequence was treated as a clonotype, and MiTCR v1.1 was used to align the clonotypes to the IMGT TRB V, D and J references. The analysis was limited to V-J combinations with a frequency above 0.0001, which together covered roughly 99% of the repertoires. For each V-J combination, a TCR clonal expansion and chaos score was defined as the ratio of F50 clonal expansion to chaos observed in the TCRdist matrix. Welch's t-statistics and random forest were used to reduce features to about a dozen V-J combinations, which were fed into a naive Bayes classifier. The similarity between thyroid and blood repertoires was quantified using the Morisita-Horn index. The public reads were run again by TCRdb, first through fastp at Q25 and then through MiXCR, and only productive beta chains were kept. Each entry is one CDR3 protein sequence, shown with its most common DNA and genes. The V and J calls and clone size come from TCRdb's table, not from the authors' own analysis. This sample is represented by about 14,000 distinct CDR3 sequences; roughly 50% of them were singletons. Together, the top ten hold around 42% of the sample.

Ophthalmopathy patients were characterized by moderately to severely active disease, a Clinical Activity Score of at least 3, a NOSPECS grade of at least 4, and a disease duration under 3 months. Patients with other autoimmune diseases, uncontrolled infections, pregnancy or lactation were excluded from the study. Diagnosis was based on clinical symptoms, serum thyroxine, TRAb, thyroid ultrasound and orbital computed tomography. Using Ficoll-Paque density gradient centrifugation, PBMCs were isolated from less than 11 ml of fresh peripheral blood. Total RNA was extracted with Trizol reagent and quality-checked on an Agilent 2100 Bioanalyzer. CDR1 and CDR2, looked up from the germline V gene (reference sequence), are LNHDA and SQIVND. After removal of 5 bases from V and 4 bases from J, the junction retains 6 bases not matched to a gene. The CDR3 spans 15 residues, from the cysteine through the phenylalanine. Solely the CDR3 DNA is kept, with 45 bases framed from the first base.

About this clonotype itself: Which antigen it targets is not known. Per-base qualities were not stored, and no clone one base away is much larger.

What the authors observed across the whole study: In validation, the model predicted ophthalmopathy progression with more than 70% sensitivity and 72.22% specificity; 12 predicted patients were CT-confirmed with GO in a median of approximately six months. Most expanded thyroid clonotypes with a frequency above 0.001 also appeared in blood, which suggests that blood repertoires may reflect the immune response in the thyroid. Sample size was not predetermined statistically, and investigators were not blinded to group allocation. Ophthalmopathy was separated from stable hyperthyroidism by the 13-signature model with around 89% sensitivity and 81% to 84% specificity in cross-validation and with 80%/75% in the test set.

The sequence joins TRBV19 to TRBJ2-5; 11 central nucleotides agree with TRBD2. This TCR derives from a woman younger than 45 with Graves' ophthalmopathy. Donor details come from another sample of the same person, matched by shared clones. The sequencing input was peripheral blood. The nucleotides are TGTGCCAGTAGTCGCACTAGCGGGAGCGGAGAGACCCAGTACTTC. This sequence encodes CASSRTSGSGETQYF.